Below are 5 T cell receptor beta chains sequenced from a single sample in a study of blood T cell repertoires in COVID-19 (TCRdb year 2020). The library relied on the immunoSEQ multiplex PCR assay. Held by TCRdb, this immuneACCESS table contains in-frame sequences only and omits some clones. Under half of the omission traces to an unresolved V gene where checked; the cause of the rest is unknown. The sample data list around 50,000 clones, and approximately 90% of these were observed just once. The ten top clones hold approximately 9.6% of the sample. Sequencing used peripheral blood. The receptor set was obtained from a man aged 45-65 years with active COVID-19.

The rearrangement joins TRBV25-1 to TRBJ1-4; 7 bases are a match to TRBD1. This CDR3 region has 14 residues. Trimming removed 3 bases from V and 7 bases from J; junction bases left unmatched: 5. The germline gives CDR1 MGHDK, CDR2 SYGVNS. CDR3 DNA sequence: TGTGCCAGCAGTGATCGGGACAGCTTTGAAAAACTGTTTTTT. This translates into CASSDRDSFEKLFF.

This chain joins TRBV5-1 and TRBJ1-1; 8 nucleotides agree with TRBD1. The CDR3 loop spans 14 amino acids. V gave up 0 bases and J gave up 6 bases; unmatched junction bases: 4. Germline V gene sequence: CDR1 SGHRS, CDR2 YFSETQ. The CDR3 sequence: CASSLAGQEAEAFF. DNA of the CDR3: TGCGCCAGCAGCTTGGCGGGACAGGAGGCTGAAGCTTTCTTT.

The chain uses TRBV6-6 and TRBJ1-6; 7 bases fit TRBD1. The CDR3 runs to 17 residues. V shed 5 bases, J shed 0 bases, and the junction held 7 bases outside the gene matches. The germline CDR1 and CDR2 sequences are MNHNY and SVGAGI (reference sequence). CDR3 protein: CASSPRRDSSYNSPLHF. The DNA of the CDR3 is TGTGCCAGCAGTCCGCGACGGGACAGCTCCTATAATTCACCCCTCCACTTT.

In regard to this clone: Germline and junction disagree at one end, which may indicate a read error. V gene TRBV12-5 combines with J gene TRBJ2-1; D might be TRBD2 (6 bases). The CDR3 runs to 15 residues. Germline CDR1 LGHNT, CDR2 FRNRAP. The CDR3 nucleotides read TGTGCTAGTGGCTTGGTAATGGGGGGAGCCAATGAGCAGTTCTTC. Translated: CASGLVMGGANEQFF.

The genes are TRBV28 and TRBJ2-4; D is possibly TRBD2 (6 bases). CDR1 is MDHEN, CDR2 SYDVKM, per germline. The CDR3 consists of 13 residues. CDR3: CASVAVAKNIQYF. The CDR3 bases are TGTGCATCTGTAGCGGTTGCCAAAAACATTCAGTACTTC.